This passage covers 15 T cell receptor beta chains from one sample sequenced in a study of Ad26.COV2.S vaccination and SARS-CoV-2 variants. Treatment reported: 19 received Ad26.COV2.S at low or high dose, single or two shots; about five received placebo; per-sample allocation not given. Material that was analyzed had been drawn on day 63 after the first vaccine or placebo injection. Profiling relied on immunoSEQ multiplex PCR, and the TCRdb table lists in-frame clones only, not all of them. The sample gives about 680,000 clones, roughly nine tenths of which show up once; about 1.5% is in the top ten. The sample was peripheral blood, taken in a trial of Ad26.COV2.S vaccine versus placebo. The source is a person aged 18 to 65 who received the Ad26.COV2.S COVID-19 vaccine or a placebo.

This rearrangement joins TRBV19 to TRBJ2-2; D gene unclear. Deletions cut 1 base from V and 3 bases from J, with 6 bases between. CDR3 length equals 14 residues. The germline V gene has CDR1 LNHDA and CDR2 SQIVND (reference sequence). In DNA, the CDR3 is TGTGCCAGTAGTATAGGGGCCGACACCGGGGAGCTGTTTTTT. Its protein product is CASSIGADTGELFF.

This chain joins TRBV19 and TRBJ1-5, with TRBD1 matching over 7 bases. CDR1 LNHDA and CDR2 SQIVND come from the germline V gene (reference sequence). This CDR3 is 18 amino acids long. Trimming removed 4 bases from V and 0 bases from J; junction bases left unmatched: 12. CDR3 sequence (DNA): TGTGCCAGTAGTAGGAAGGGAGCAGGGGGTAATAGCAATCAGCCCCAGCATTTT. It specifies CASSRKGAGGNSNQPQHF.

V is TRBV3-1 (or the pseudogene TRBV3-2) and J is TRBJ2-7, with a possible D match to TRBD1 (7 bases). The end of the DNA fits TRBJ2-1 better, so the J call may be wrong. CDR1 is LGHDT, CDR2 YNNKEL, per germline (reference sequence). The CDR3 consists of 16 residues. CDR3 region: CASSQEQGTGRNEQFF. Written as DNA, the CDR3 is TGTGCCAGCAGCCAAGAACAGGGGACGGGGAGGAATGAGCAGTTCTTC.

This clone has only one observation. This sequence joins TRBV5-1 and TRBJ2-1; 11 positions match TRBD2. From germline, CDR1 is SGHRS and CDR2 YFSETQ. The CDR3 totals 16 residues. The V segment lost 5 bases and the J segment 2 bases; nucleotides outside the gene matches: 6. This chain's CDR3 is CASSATSGNTYNEQFF. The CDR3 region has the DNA TGCGCCAGCAGTGCGACTAGCGGGAATACCTACAATGAGCAGTTCTTC.

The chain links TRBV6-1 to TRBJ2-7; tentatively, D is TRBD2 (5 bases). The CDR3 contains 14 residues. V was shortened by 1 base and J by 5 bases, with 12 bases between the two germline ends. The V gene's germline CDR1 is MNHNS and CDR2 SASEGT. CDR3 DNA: TGTGCCAGCAGTGAAGGAGTAGCGTCCCACGAGCAGTACTTC. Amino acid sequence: CASSEGVASHEQYF.

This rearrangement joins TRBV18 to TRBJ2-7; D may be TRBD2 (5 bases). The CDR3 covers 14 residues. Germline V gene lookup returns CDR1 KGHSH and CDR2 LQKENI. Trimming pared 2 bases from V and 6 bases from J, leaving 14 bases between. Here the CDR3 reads CASSPDADSAEQYF. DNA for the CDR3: TGTGCCAGCTCACCAGACGCGGACTCGGCCGAGCAGTACTTC.

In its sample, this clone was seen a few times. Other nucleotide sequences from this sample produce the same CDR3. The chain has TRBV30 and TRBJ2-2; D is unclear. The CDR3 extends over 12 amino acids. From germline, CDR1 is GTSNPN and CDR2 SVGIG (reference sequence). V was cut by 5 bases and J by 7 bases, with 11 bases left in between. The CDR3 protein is CAWSRTVGELFF. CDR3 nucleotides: TGTGCCTGGTCCCGGACGGTCGGGGAGCTGTTTTTT.

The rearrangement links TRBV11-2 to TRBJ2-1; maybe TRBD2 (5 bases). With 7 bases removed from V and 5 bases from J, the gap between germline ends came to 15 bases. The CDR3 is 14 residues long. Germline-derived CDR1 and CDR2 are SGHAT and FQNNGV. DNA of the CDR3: TGTGCCAGCAACCCCTCGTCAGCGGACAATGAGCAGTTCTTC. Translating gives CASNPSSADNEQFF. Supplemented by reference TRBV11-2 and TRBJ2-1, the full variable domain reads EAGVAQSPRYKIIEKRQSVAFWCNPISGHATLYWYQQILGQGPKLLIQFQNNGVVDDSQLPKDRFSAERLKGVDSTLKIQPAKLEDSAVYLCASNPSSADNEQFFGPGTRLTVL.

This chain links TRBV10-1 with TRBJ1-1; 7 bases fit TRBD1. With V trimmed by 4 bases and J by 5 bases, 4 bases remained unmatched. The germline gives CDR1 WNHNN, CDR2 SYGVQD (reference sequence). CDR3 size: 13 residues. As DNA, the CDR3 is TGCGCCAGCAGTGTTGCCAGGGGGACTGAAGCTTTCTTT. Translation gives CASSVARGTEAFF.

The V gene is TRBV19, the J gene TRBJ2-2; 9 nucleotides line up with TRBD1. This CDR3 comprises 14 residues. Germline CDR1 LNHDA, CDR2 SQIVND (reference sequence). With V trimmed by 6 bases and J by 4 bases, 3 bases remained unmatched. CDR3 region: CASRDRGPTGELFF. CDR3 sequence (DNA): TGTGCCAGTAGGGACAGGGGTCCCACCGGGGAGCTGTTTTTT.

The CDR3 region is CATSNHLGPQETQYF. The DNA for the CDR3 is TGTGCCACCAGCAACCACTTAGGACCACAAGAGACCCAGTACTTC. This chain links TRBV15 with TRBJ2-5; unclear D gene. Trimming stripped 4 bases from V and 2 bases from J, with 14 bases between. CDR1 and CDR2 from the germline V gene are LNHNV and YYDKDF (reference sequence). The CDR3 loop spans 15 amino acids.

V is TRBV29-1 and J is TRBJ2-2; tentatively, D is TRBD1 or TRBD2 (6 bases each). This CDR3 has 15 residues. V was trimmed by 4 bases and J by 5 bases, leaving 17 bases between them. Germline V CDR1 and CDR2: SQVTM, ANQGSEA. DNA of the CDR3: TGCAGCGTTGGAAGTGGAGGGGGTCAAACCGGGGAGCTGTTTTTT. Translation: CSVGSGGGQTGELFF.

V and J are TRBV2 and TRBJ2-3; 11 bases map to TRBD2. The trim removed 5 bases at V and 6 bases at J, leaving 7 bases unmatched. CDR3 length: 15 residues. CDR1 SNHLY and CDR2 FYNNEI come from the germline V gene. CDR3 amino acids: CASSTGLAGGDTQYF. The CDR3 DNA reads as TGTGCCAGCAGTACAGGACTAGCGGGTGGGGATACGCAGTATTTT.

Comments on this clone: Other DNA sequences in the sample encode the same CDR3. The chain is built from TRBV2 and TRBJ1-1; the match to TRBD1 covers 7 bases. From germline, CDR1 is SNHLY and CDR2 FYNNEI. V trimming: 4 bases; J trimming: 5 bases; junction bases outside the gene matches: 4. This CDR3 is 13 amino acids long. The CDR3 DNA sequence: TGTGCCAGCAGTGGACAGGGCGGGACTGAAGCTTTCTTT. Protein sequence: CASSGQGGTEAFF.

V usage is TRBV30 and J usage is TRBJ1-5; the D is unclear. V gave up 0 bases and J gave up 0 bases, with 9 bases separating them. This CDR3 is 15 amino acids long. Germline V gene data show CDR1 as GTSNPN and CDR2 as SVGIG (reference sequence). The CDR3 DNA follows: TGTGCCTGGAGTGTCACCACCTATAGCAATCAGCCCCAGCATTTT. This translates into CAWSVTTYSNQPQHF.